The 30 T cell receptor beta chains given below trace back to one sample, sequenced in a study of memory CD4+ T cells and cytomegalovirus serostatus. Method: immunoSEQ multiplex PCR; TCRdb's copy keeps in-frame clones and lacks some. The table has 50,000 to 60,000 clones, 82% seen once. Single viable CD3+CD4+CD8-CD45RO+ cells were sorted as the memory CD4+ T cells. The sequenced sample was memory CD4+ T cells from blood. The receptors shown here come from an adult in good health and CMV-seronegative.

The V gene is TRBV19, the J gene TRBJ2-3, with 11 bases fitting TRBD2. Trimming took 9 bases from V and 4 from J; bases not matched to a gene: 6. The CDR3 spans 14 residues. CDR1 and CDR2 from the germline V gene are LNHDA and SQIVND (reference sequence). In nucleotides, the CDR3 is TGTGCCAGCACGACTAGCGGGGACGCAGATACGCAGTATTTT. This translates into CASTTSGDADTQYF.

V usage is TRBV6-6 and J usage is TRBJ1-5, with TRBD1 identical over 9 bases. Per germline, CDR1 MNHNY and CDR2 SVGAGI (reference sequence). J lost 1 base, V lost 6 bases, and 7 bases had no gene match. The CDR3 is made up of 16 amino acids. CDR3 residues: CASSPGQGMSNQPQHF. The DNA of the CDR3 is TGTGCCAGCAGCCCAGGACAGGGGATGAGCAATCAGCCCCAGCATTTT.

The CDR3 here is CASSNPWDLPGNQPQHF. The CDR3 bases are TGTGCCAGTAGTAACCCCTGGGATTTACCGGGCAATCAGCCCCAGCATTTT. V is TRBV19 and J is TRBJ1-5, with D uncertain. Trimming removed 4 bases from V and 2 bases from J, with 18 bases in between. CDR1 and CDR2 from the germline V gene are LNHDA and SQIVND (reference sequence). The CDR3 has 17 residues.

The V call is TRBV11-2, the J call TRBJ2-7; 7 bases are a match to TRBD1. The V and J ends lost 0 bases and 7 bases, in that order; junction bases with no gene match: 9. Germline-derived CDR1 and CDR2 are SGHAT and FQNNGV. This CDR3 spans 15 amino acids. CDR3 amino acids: CASSLDRAGGEEQYF. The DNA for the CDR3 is TGTGCCAGCAGCTTAGATCGGGCAGGGGGTGAAGAGCAGTACTTC.

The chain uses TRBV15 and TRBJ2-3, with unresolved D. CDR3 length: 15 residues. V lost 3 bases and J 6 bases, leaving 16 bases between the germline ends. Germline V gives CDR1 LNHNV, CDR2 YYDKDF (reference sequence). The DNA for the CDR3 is TGTGCCACCAGCAGGCCCACCCACGGGTCTGATACGCAGTATTTT. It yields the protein CATSRPTHGSDTQYF. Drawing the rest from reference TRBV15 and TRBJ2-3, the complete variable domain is DAMVIQNPRYQVTQFGKPVTLSCSQTLNHNVMYWYQQKSSQAPKLLFHYYDKDFNNEADTPDNFQSRRPNTSFCFLDIRSPGLGDTAMYLCATSRPTHGSDTQYFGPGTRLTVL.

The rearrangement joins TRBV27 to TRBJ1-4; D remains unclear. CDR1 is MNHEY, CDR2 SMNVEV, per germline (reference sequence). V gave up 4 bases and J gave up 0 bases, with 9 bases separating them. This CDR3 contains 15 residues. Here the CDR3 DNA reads TGTGCCAGCAGTTCCCTACAAGCAACTAATGAAAAACTGTTTTTT. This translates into CASSSLQATNEKLFF.

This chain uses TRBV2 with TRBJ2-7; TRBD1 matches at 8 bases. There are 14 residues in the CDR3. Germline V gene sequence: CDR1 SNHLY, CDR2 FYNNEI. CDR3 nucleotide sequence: TGTGCAACTGCCGGGACAGGAGTCCCCTACGAGCAGTACTTC. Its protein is CATAGTGVPYEQYF.

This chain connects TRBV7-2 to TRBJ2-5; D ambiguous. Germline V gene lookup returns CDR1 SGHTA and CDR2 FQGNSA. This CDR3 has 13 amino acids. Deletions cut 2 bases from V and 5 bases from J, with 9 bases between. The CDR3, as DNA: TGTGCCAGCAGCTTATTTCCCGGGGAGACCCAGTACTTC. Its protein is CASSLFPGETQYF.

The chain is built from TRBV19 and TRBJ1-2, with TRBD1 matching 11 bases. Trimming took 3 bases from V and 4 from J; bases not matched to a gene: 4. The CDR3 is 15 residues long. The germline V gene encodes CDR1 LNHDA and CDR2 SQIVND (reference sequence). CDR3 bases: TGTGCCAGTAGTATGGACAGGGGGCAGGCCTATGGCTACACCTTC. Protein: CASSMDRGQAYGYTF.

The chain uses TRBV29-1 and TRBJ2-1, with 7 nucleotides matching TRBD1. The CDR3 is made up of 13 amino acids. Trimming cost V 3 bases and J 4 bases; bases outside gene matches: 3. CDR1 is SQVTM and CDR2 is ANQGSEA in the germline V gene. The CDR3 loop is CSVEAGGYNEQFF. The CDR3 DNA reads TGCAGCGTTGAGGCAGGGGGTTACAATGAGCAGTTCTTC.

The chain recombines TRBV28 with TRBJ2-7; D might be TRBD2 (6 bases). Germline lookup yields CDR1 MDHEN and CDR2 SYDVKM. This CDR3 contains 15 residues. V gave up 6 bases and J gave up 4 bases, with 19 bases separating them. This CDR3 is CASSLPGVPGYEQYF. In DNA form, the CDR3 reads TGTGCCAGCAGCCTCCCGGGGGTCCCGGGATACGAGCAGTACTTC.

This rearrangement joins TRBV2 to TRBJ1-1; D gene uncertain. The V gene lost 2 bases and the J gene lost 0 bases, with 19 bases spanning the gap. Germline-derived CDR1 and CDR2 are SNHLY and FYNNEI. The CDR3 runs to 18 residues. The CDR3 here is CASSESWGRKSLNTEAFF. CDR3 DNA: TGTGCCAGCAGTGAAAGTTGGGGAAGGAAAAGTTTGAACACTGAAGCTTTCTTT.

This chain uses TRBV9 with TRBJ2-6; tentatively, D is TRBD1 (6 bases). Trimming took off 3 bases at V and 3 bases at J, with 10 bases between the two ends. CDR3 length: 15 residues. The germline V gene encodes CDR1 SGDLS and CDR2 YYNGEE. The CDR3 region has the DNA TGTGCCAGCAGCGCCGGGACACTTGGGGCCAACGTCCTGACTTTC. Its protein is CASSAGTLGANVLTF.

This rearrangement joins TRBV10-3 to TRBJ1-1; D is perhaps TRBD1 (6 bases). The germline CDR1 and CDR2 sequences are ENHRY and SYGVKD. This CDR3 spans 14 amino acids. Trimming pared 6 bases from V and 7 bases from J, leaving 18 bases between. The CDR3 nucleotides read TGTGCCATCAGCGCGGTCCGGGGGCTTGATGAAGCTTTCTTT. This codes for CAISAVRGLDEAFF.

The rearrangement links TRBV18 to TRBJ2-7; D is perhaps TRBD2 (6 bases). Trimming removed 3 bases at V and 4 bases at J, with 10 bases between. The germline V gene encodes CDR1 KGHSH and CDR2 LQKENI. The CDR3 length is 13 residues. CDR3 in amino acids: CASSPVAAYEQYF. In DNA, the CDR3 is TGTGCCAGCTCACCGGTAGCGGCGTACGAGCAGTACTTC.

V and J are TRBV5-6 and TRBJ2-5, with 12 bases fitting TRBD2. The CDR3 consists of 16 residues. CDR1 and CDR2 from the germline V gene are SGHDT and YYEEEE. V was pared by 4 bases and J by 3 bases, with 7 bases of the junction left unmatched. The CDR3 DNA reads TGTGCCAGCAGCCGCCTAGCGGGGGGGACTAAAGAGACCCAGTACTTC. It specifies CASSRLAGGTKETQYF. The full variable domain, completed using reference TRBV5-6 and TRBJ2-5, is DAGVTQSPTHLIKTRGQQVTLRCSPKSGHDTVSWYQQALGQGPQFIFQYYEEEERQRGNFPDRFSGHQFPNYSSELNVNALLLGDSALYLCASSRLAGGTKETQYFGPGTRLLVL.

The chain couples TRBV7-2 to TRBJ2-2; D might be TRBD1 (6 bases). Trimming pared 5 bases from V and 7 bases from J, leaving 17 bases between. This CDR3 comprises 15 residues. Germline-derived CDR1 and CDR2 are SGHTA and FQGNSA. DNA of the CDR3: TGTGCCAGCAGCCTTCGACAGGCGGGTTACGGGGAGCTGTTTTTT. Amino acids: CASSLRQAGYGELFF. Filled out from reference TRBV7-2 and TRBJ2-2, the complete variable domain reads GAGVSQSPSNKVTEKGKDVELRCDPISGHTALYWYRQSLGQGLEFLIYFQGNSAPDKSGLPSDRFSAERTGGSVSTLTIQRTQQEDSAVYLCASSLRQAGYGELFFGEGSRLTVL.

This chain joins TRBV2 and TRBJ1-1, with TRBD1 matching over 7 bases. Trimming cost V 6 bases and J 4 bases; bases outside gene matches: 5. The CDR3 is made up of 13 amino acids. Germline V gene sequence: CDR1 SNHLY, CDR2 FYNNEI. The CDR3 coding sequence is TGTGCCAGCAGGACAGGGAGGGGCACTGAAGCTTTCTTT. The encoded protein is CASRTGRGTEAFF.

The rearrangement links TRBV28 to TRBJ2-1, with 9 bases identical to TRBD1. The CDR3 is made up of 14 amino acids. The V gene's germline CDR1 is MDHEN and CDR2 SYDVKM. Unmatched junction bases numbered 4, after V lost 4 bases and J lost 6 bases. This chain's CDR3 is CASSSGTGTNEQFF. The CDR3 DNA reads TGTGCCAGCAGTTCGGGGACAGGGACCAATGAGCAGTTCTTC.

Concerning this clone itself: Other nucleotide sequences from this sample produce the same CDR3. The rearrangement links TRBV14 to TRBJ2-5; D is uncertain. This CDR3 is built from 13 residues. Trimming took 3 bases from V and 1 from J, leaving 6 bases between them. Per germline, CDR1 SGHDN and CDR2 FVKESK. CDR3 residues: CASSQETQETQYF. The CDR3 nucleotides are TGTGCCAGCAGCCAGGAAACCCAAGAGACCCAGTACTTC.

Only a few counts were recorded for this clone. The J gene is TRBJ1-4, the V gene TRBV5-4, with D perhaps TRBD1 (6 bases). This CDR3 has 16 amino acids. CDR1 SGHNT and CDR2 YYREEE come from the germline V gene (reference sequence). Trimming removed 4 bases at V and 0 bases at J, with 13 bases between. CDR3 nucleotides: TGTGCCAGCAGCATGGGACAACCTGCAACTAATGAAAAACTGTTTTTT. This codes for CASSMGQPATNEKLFF.

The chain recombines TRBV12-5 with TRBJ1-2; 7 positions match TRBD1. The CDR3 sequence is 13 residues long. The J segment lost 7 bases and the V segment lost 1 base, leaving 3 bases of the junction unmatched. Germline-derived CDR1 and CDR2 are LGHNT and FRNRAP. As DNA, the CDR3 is TGTGCTAGTGGTTTGGGACAGGGAGGTGGCTACACCTTC. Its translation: CASGLGQGGGYTF.

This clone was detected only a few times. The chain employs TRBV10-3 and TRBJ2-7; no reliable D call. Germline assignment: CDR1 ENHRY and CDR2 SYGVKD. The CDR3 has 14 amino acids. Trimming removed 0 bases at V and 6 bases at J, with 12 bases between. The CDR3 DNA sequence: TGTGCCATCAGTGAGTCTTTCGAAGGCGGCGAGCAGTACTTC. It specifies CAISESFEGGEQYF.

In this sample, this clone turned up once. The CDR3 is CAISGTDYEQYF. CDR3 in DNA: TGTGCCATCAGTGGGACCGACTACGAGCAGTACTTC. This chain links TRBV10-3 with TRBJ2-7; D gene unclear. The CDR3 consists of 12 residues. Germline CDR1 is ENHRY and CDR2 is SYGVKD. Trimming stripped 4 bases from V and 3 bases from J, with 7 bases between.

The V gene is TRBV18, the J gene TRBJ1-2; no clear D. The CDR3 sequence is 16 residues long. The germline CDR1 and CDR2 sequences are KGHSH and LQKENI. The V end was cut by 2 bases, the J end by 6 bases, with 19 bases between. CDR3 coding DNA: TGTGCCAGCTCACCAGACCCGCAGAAGGGTTGGGATGGCTACACCTTC. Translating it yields CASSPDPQKGWDGYTF.

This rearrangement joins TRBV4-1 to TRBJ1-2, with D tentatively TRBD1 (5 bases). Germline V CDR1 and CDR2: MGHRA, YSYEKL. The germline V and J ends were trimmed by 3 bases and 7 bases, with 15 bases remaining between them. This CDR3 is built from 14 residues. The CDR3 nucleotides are TGCGCCAGCAGCCAGGTTGGCGGGGGATTTGGCTACACCTTC. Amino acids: CASSQVGGGFGYTF.

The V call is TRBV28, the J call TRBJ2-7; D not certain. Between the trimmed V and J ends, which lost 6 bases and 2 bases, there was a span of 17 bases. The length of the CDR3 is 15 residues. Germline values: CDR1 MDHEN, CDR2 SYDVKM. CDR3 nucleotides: TGTGCCAGCAGACTGACACAAGGTGGGGCCTACGAGCAGTACTTC. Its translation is CASRLTQGGAYEQYF.

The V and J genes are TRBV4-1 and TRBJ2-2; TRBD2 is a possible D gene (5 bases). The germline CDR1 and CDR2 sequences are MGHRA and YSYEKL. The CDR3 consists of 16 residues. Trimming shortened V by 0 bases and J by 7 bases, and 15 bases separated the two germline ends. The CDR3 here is CASSQEPPGSGGELFF. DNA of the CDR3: TGCGCCAGCAGCCAAGAACCCCCTGGGAGCGGCGGGGAGCTGTTTTTT.

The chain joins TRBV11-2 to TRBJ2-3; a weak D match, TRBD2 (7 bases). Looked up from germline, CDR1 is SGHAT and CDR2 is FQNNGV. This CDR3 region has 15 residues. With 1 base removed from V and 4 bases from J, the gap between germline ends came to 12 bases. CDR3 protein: CASSLVAGAPDTQYF. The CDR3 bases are TGTGCCAGCAGCTTAGTTGCGGGGGCCCCAGATACGCAGTATTTT.

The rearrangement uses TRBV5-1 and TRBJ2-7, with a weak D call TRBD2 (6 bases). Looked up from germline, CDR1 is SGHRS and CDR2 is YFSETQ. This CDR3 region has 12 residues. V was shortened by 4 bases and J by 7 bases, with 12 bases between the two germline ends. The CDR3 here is CASSMRGEEQYF. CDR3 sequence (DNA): TGCGCCAGCAGCATGCGGGGAGAGGAGCAGTACTTC.